What follows describes a single T cell receptor beta chain. The data belong to a study of T cell responses to AZD1222 COVID-19 vaccine. The CDR3 totals 15 residues. Deletions cut 5 bases from V and 3 bases from J, with 16 bases between. Germline V gene sequence: CDR1 LNHDA, CDR2 SQIVND (reference sequence). Here immunoSEQ multiplex PCR was the method, and the copy in TCRdb shows in-frame clones only, minus some. The table lists more than 110,000 clones, about 90% of them singletons. The sequencing used peripheral blood, collected on day 0 of AZD1222 vaccination. The sequence was collected from an adult in good health. J is TRBJ1-1 and V is TRBV19, with D unresolved. CDR3 nucleotide sequence: TGTGCCAGTAGTCTAATCTGGAGGGATGACACTGAAGCTTTCTTT. Translating gives CASSLIWRDDTEAFF.